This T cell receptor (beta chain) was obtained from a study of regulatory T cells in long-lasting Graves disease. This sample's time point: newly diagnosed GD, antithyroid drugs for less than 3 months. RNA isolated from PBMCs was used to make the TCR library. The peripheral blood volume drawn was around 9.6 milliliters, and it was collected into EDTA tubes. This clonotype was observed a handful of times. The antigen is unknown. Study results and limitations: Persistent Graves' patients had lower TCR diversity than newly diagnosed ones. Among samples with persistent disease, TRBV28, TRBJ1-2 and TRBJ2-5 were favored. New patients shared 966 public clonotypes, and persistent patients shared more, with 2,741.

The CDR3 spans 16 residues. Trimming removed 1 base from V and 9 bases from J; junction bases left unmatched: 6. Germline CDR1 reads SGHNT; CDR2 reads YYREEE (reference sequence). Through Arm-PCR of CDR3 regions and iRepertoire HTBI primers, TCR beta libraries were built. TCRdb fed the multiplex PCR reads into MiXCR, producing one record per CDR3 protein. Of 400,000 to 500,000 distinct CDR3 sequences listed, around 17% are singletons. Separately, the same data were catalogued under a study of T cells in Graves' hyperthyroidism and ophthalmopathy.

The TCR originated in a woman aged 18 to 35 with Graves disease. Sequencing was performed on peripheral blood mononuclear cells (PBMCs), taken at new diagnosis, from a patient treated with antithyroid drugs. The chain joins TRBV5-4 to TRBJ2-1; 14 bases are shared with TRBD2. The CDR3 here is CASSLPGLAGAGEQFF. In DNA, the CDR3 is TGTGCCAGCAGCTTGCCGGGACTAGCGGGAGCGGGTGAGCAGTTCTTC.